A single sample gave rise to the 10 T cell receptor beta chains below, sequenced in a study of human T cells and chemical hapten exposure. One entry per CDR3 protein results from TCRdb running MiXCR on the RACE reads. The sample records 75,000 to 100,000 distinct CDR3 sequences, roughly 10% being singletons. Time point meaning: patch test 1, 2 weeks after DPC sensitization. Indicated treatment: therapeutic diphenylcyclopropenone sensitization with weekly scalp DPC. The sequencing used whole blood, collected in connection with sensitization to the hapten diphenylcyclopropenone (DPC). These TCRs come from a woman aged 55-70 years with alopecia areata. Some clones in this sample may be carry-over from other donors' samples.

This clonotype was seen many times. The DNA for the CDR3 is TGTGCCAGCAGCTTTTTTGCGGATAGCACAGATACGCAGTATTTT. Translating it yields CASSFFADSTDTQYF. This chain joins TRBV11-2 and TRBJ2-3, with D unclear. Trimming removed 3 bases from V and 0 bases from J, with 10 bases in between. The CDR3 is 15 amino acids. Germline CDR1 is SGHAT and CDR2 is FQNNGV.

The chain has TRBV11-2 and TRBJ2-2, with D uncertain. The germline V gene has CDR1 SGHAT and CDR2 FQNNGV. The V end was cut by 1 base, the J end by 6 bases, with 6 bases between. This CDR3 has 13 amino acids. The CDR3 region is CASSLGHAGELFF. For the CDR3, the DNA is TGTGCCAGCAGCTTAGGCCACGCCGGGGAGCTGTTTTTT.

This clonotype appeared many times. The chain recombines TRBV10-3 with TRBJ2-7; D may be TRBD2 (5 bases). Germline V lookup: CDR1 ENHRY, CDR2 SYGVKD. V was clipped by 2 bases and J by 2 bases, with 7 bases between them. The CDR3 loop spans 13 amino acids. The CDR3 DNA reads TGTGCCATCAGTGAGCCACTAGCCTACGAGCAGTACTTC. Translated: CAISEPLAYEQYF.

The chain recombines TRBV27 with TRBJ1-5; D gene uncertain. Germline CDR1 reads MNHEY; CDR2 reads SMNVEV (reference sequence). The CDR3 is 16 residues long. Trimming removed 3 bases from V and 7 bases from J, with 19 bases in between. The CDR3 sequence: CASSLDGRGPRQPQHF. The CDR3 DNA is TGTGCCAGCAGTTTGGATGGGCGAGGGCCACGCCAGCCCCAGCATTTT.

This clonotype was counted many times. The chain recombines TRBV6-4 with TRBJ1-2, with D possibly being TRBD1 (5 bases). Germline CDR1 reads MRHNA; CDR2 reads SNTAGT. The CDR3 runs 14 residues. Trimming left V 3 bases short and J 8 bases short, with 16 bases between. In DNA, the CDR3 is TGTGCCAGCAGTGAAGTCGGGCAGGGACGGGGCTACACCTTC. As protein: CASSEVGQGRGYTF.

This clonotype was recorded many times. The CDR3 DNA is TGCAGCGCTTACCAAGAGACCCAGTACTTC. As protein: CSAYQETQYF. The chain is built from TRBV29-1 and TRBJ2-5; D remains unclear. V lost 7 bases and J lost 0, with 3 bases in between. The CDR3 is made up of 10 amino acids. CDR1 and CDR2 (germline): SQVTM, ANQGSEA.

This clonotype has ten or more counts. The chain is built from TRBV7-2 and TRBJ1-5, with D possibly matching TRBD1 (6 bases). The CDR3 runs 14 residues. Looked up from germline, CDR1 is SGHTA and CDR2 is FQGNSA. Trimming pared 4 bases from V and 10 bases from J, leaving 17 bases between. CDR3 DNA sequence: TGTGCCAGCAGCTGGTACAGGGAGGAGGCACCCCAGCATTTT. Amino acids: CASSWYREEAPQHF.

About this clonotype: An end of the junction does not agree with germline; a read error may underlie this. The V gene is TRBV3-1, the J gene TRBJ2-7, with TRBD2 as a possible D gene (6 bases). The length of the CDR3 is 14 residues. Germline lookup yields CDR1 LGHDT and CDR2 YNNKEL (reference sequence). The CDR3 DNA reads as TGTGCCAGCAGTACGAGCGGGTCCTCCTACGGGCAGTACTTC. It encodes CASSTSGSSYGQYF.

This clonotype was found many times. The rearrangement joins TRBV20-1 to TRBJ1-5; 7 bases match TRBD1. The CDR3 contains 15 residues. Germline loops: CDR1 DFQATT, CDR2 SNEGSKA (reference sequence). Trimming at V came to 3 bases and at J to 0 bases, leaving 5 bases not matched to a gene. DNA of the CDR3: TGCAGTGCTAGTAGACAGGGCGCTAGCAATCAGCCCCAGCATTTT. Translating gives CSASRQGASNQPQHF.

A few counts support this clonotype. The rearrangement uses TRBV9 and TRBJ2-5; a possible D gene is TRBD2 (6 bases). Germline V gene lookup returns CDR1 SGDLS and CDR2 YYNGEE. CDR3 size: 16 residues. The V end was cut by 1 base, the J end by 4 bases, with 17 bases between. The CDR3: CASSVSPRLVRETQYF. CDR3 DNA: TGTGCCAGCAGCGTAAGCCCCAGACTAGTAAGAGAGACCCAGTACTTC.